These 29 T cell receptor beta chains share one sample of origin, sequenced in a study of blood T cell repertoires in COVID-19. The assay was immunoSEQ multiplex PCR, and TCRdb's table has in-frame clones only and misses some. The sample contains fewer than 250,000 clones, roughly 84% of which appear only once. The sample comprised PBMCs or T cells enriched from blood (not recorded which). These receptors all come from a man aged 25 to 45 in a cohort exposed to, infected with or recovered from COVID-19 (not recorded which).

The V and J genes are TRBV7-2 and TRBJ1-2, with TRBD1 matching 8 bases. The CDR3 extends over 15 amino acids. Trimming removed 7 bases from V and 8 bases from J; junction bases left unmatched: 15. Germline CDR1 SGHTA, CDR2 FQGNSA. DNA of the CDR3: TGTGCCAGCACCGACGGACAGGGTATTTTCCAAGGCTACACCTTC. It specifies CASTDGQGIFQGYTF.

The rearrangement joins TRBV9 to TRBJ2-2; D uncertain. Germline-derived CDR1 and CDR2 are SGDLS and YYNGEE. This CDR3 contains 15 residues. Trimming took off 4 bases at V and 4 bases at J, with 14 bases between the two ends. CDR3: CASSQSGHTTGELFF. The CDR3 bases are TGTGCCAGCAGCCAATCGGGTCATACCACCGGGGAGCTGTTTTTT.

CDR3 sequence reads: CASSFGDRGLYEQYF. CDR3 nucleotide sequence: TGTGCCAGCAGCTTTGGGGACAGGGGGCTCTACGAGCAGTACTTC. The chain is built from TRBV5-6 and TRBJ2-7; TRBD1 aligns across 12 bases. Unmatched junction bases numbered 3, after V lost 2 bases and J lost 3 bases. Germline CDR1 SGHDT, CDR2 YYEEEE. This CDR3 has 15 residues.

The chain joins TRBV19 to TRBJ2-2; TRBD2 matches 10 bases. Per germline, CDR1 LNHDA and CDR2 SQIVND (reference sequence). The CDR3 has 15 amino acids. The ends lost 6 bases at V and 3 bases at J; junction bases unmatched: 4. This chain's CDR3 is CASSWTSGYTGELFF. CDR3 nucleotide sequence: TGTGCCAGTAGCTGGACTAGCGGATACACCGGGGAGCTGTTTTTT.

V usage is TRBV5-5 and J usage is TRBJ2-3; D is undetermined. V was pared by 4 bases and J by 0 bases, with 12 bases between. There are 15 residues in the CDR3. Per germline, CDR1 SGHKS and CDR2 YYEKEE (reference sequence). The CDR3 reads CASSPQSLSTDTQYF. Here the CDR3 DNA reads TGTGCCAGCAGCCCTCAAAGCCTTAGCACAGATACGCAGTATTTT.

V usage is TRBV7-9 and J usage is TRBJ2-3; possibly TRBD1 for D (6 bases). This CDR3 comprises 15 residues. V lost 4 bases and J lost 4, with 15 bases in between. Germline V gene data show CDR1 as SEHNR and CDR2 as FQNEAQ (reference sequence). The CDR3 protein is CASSSLMRQADTQYF. CDR3 nucleotide sequence: TGTGCCAGCAGCTCATTGATGAGACAGGCAGATACGCAGTATTTT.

This clone was observed a single time. The chain employs TRBV11-2 and TRBJ2-3, with D possibly being TRBD1 (5 bases). This CDR3 contains 15 residues. Per the germline V gene, CDR1 is SGHAT and CDR2 is FQNNGV. Trimming cost V 1 base and J 5 bases, with 13 bases left between them. CDR3 bases: TGTGCCAGCAGCTTAGGGGGCAGGCGAGGAGATACGCAGTATTTT. Amino acids: CASSLGGRRGDTQYF.

The chain joins TRBV5-6 to TRBJ1-1; D unclear. Germline V gene sequence: CDR1 SGHDT, CDR2 YYEEEE. The CDR3 sequence is 15 residues long. V lost 3 bases, J lost 5 bases, and 17 bases lay in between. In nucleotides, the CDR3 is TGTGCCAGCAGCTCGGACTCGAGATCTGAGACTGAAGCTTTCTTT. Translated, it gives CASSSDSRSETEAFF.

The chain employs TRBV6-5 and TRBJ1-1; D is possibly TRBD1 (6 bases). The V end lost 4 bases, the J end lost 2 bases, and 14 bases lay between the germline ends. Germline V CDR1 and CDR2: MNHEY, SVGAGI. There are 15 residues in the CDR3. CDR3 sequence (DNA): TGTGCCAGCAGTTCCGCCGGGACATCCAACACTGAAGCTTTCTTT. Encoded protein: CASSSAGTSNTEAFF.

V is TRBV19 and J is TRBJ1-2, with TRBD1 as a possible D gene (6 bases). V lost 4 bases to trimming and J lost 7 bases, with 16 bases between them. Germline V gene data show CDR1 as LNHDA and CDR2 as SQIVND (reference sequence). The CDR3 length is 14 residues. CDR3 residues: CASSTLGGARGYTF. CDR3 nucleotide sequence: TGTGCCAGTAGTACCCTGGGGGGGGCTCGTGGCTACACCTTC.

The chain combines TRBV5-1 with TRBJ2-3, with D possibly matching TRBD2 (5 bases). V was clipped by 2 bases and J by 4 bases, with 11 bases between them. The CDR3 sequence is 14 residues long. Germline V gene data show CDR1 as SGHRS and CDR2 as YFSETQ. CDR3 nucleotide sequence: TGCGCCAGCAGCTTTTCCACTAGAGCAGATACGCAGTATTTT. It specifies CASSFSTRADTQYF.

The V call is TRBV13, the J call TRBJ2-1, with D unresolved. V shed 2 bases and J shed 0 bases, with 11 bases lying between them. The V gene's germline CDR1 is PRHDT and CDR2 FYEKMQ (reference sequence). This CDR3 spans 16 amino acids. CDR3 DNA sequence: TGTGCCAGCAGCTTATATAGAGTTACCTCCTACAATGAGCAGTTCTTC. It codes for CASSLYRVTSYNEQFF.

This clone was recorded a few times. The chain couples TRBV4-2 to TRBJ1-5; a possible D gene is TRBD1 (6 bases). Trimming took 3 bases from V and 2 from J, leaving 17 bases between them. Germline V gene data show CDR1 as LGHNA and CDR2 as YNFKEQ. The CDR3 covers 17 residues. In DNA, the CDR3 is TGTGCCAGCAGCCATCCTAACCAGGGGACCGGCAATCAGCCCCAGCATTTT. As protein: CASSHPNQGTGNQPQHF.

The chain employs TRBV9 and TRBJ1-3; 7 bases map to TRBD1. The V gene's germline CDR1 is SGDLS and CDR2 YYNGEE. The trim removed 4 bases at V and 2 bases at J, leaving 12 bases unmatched. CDR3 length equals 17 residues. In nucleotides, the CDR3 is TGTGCCAGCAGCCCTCGGAGGGGGCAAGGGGCTGGAAACACCATATATTTT. Protein sequence: CASSPRRGQGAGNTIYF.

In this sample, this clone turned up a few times. This chain joins TRBV10-3 and TRBJ2-7; 7 positions agree with TRBD2. The CDR3 sequence is 19 residues long. Trimming at V came to 3 bases and at J to 0 bases, leaving 17 bases not matched to a gene. The germline V gene encodes CDR1 ENHRY and CDR2 SYGVKD. The CDR3 DNA reads TGTGCCATCAGTGATAATTCTGGTCTAGCGGACTCCATCTCCTACGAGCAGTACTTC. Its translation is CAISDNSGLADSISYEQYF.

The genes are TRBV7-6 and TRBJ1-2; no clear D. Looked up from germline, CDR1 is SGHVS and CDR2 is FNYEAQ. V lost 5 bases to trimming and J lost 4 bases, with 17 bases between them. The CDR3 length is 15 residues. The CDR3 nucleotides read TGTGCCAGCAGCCAGCGATTCCCTCCCGGCTATGGCTACACCTTC. The encoded protein is CASSQRFPPGYGYTF.

The chain couples TRBV18 to TRBJ1-1, with 7 bases lining up with TRBD1. CDR1 and CDR2 from the germline V gene are KGHSH and LQKENI. The ends lost 1 base at V and 8 bases at J; junction bases unmatched: 7. The CDR3 is 14 residues long. CDR3 bases: TGTGCCAGCTCACCACAGAGGGGGCAAAACGAAGCTTTCTTT. Protein product: CASSPQRGQNEAFF.

V gene TRBV28 combines with J gene TRBJ1-4; D is possibly TRBD1 (5 bases). Germline lookup yields CDR1 MDHEN and CDR2 SYDVKM. This CDR3 is built from 13 residues. V was pared by 8 bases and J by 7 bases, with 14 bases between. This CDR3 reads CASLGGVGEKLFF. The CDR3 bases are TGTGCCAGCCTCGGGGGTGTAGGTGAAAAACTGTTTTTT.

This clone was observed a single time. V is TRBV19 and J is TRBJ1-1; possibly TRBD1 for D (5 bases). Between the trimmed V and J ends, which lost 7 bases and 4 bases, there was a span of 13 bases. Germline V CDR1 and CDR2: LNHDA, SQIVND (reference sequence). The CDR3 totals 13 residues. The CDR3 DNA reads as TGTGCCAGTAAACAGGCAGGGATCACTGAAGCTTTCTTT. This translates into CASKQAGITEAFF. The variable domain in full, with the rest retrieved from reference TRBV19 and TRBJ1-1, is DGGITQSPKYLFRKEGQNVTLSCEQNLNHDAMYWYRQDPGQGLRLIYYSQIVNDFQKGDIAEGYSVSREKKESFPLTVTSAQKNPTAFYLCASKQAGITEAFFGQGTRLTVV.

The V call is TRBV2, the J call TRBJ1-1; D uncertain. The CDR3 has 14 amino acids. Germline V gives CDR1 SNHLY, CDR2 FYNNEI. V gave up 2 bases and J gave up 4 bases, with 11 bases separating them. The CDR3 sequence: CASSEQAPLTEAFF. The CDR3 DNA follows: TGTGCCAGCAGTGAACAGGCTCCTCTCACTGAAGCTTTCTTT.

The chain couples TRBV7-3 to TRBJ1-1; D gene ambiguous. The length of the CDR3 is 13 residues. Trimming pared 5 bases from V and 1 base from J, leaving 8 bases between. Germline V gene lookup returns CDR1 SGHTA and CDR2 FQGTGA. The CDR3 region has the DNA TGTGCCAGCAGCCGACTCTGGAACACTGAAGCTTTCTTT. This encodes CASSRLWNTEAFF.

The J gene is TRBJ1-2, the V gene TRBV6-2 or TRBV6-3; D unresolved. Trimming removed 6 bases at V and 2 bases at J, with 10 bases between. The CDR3 is made up of 13 amino acids. Germline loops: CDR1 MNHEY, CDR2 SVGEGT. CDR3 in amino acids: CASSADRNYGYTF. The CDR3 DNA sequence: TGTGCCAGCAGCGCCGATAGAAACTATGGCTACACCTTC.

The gene calls are TRBV2 and TRBJ2-4, with D hard to call. The CDR3 loop spans 13 amino acids. The germline V and J ends were trimmed by 6 bases and 0 bases, with 6 bases remaining between them. Germline lookup yields CDR1 SNHLY and CDR2 FYNNEI. CDR3 nucleotide sequence: TGTGCCAGCAGCCCGGGAGCCAAAAACATTCAGTACTTC. It encodes CASSPGAKNIQYF.

The gene calls are TRBV5-4 and TRBJ2-3; the match to TRBD2 covers 8 bases. Germline V gene lookup returns CDR1 SGHNT and CDR2 YYREEE (reference sequence). CDR3 length: 17 residues. With 4 bases clipped from V and 0 bases from J, the junction kept 10 bases outside the gene matches. Here the CDR3 DNA reads TGTGCCAGCAGCCATCCACTAGCGGTCCCTAGCACAGATACGCAGTATTTT. Protein product: CASSHPLAVPSTDTQYF.

The chain has TRBV2 and TRBJ1-2, with TRBD1 identical over 9 bases. J gave up 8 bases and V 2 bases, and 6 bases lay outside the gene matches. Germline loops: CDR1 SNHLY, CDR2 FYNNEI. This CDR3 region has 14 residues. CDR3 sequence (DNA): TGTGCCAGCAGTGAAATTCACAGGGGGCGCGGCTACACCTTC. This encodes CASSEIHRGRGYTF.

The rearrangement links TRBV4-2 to TRBJ2-1, with D possibly being TRBD2 (6 bases). The CDR3 spans 12 residues. Germline V CDR1 and CDR2: LGHNA, YNFKEQ. The ends were cut back, 3 bases at V and 9 bases at J, with 9 bases in the middle. CDR3 sequence reads: CASSHLASEQFF. As DNA, the CDR3 is TGTGCCAGCAGCCACCTAGCGAGTGAGCAGTTCTTC.

This rearrangement joins TRBV11-2 to TRBJ2-2; 10 bases fit TRBD2. This CDR3 region has 14 residues. Germline trimming cut 4 bases from V and 5 bases from J; bases unmatched to any gene: 1. Germline lookup yields CDR1 SGHAT and CDR2 FQNNGV. CDR3: CASSWGLATGELFF. CDR3 bases: TGTGCCAGCAGCTGGGGACTAGCGACCGGGGAGCTGTTTTTT.

The V and J genes are TRBV2 and TRBJ2-4; a possible D gene is TRBD2 (6 bases). The V gene's germline CDR1 is SNHLY and CDR2 FYNNEI. V lost 6 bases and J 10 bases, leaving 13 bases between the germline ends. The CDR3 runs to 12 residues. The CDR3 DNA reads as TGTGCCAGCAGCGGGAGACAGAGGATTCAGTACTTC. Translation: CASSGRQRIQYF.

This clone showed up just once. The rearrangement joins TRBV19 to TRBJ2-2, with D perhaps TRBD1 (5 bases). The germline V and J ends were trimmed by 3 bases and 4 bases, with 6 bases remaining between them. The CDR3 is made up of 13 amino acids. CDR1 is LNHDA, CDR2 SQIVND, per germline (reference sequence). The DNA of the CDR3 is TGTGCCAGTAGTATCCAGGGCACCGGGGAGCTGTTTTTT. Translation: CASSIQGTGELFF. The full variable domain, in which reference TRBV19 and TRBJ2-2 provide the parts outside the CDR3, is DGGITQSPKYLFRKEGQNVTLSCEQNLNHDAMYWYRQDPGQGLRLIYYSQIVNDFQKGDIAEGYSVSREKKESFPLTVTSAQKNPTAFYLCASSIQGTGELFFGEGSRLTVL.